Below, 25 T cell receptor beta chains from the same sample are listed, as sequenced in a study of blood T cell repertoires in COVID-19 (dated by TCRdb to 2020 to 2022). The library was produced with the immunoSEQ multiplex PCR assay. In its TCRdb copy, this immuneACCESS table keeps in-frame sequences only and misses some clones. Where compared with another copy, unresolved V genes explain less than half of these, and the others have no known cause. This sample comprises approximately 350,000 clones, roughly 80% of them detected only once. The top ten hold less than 6% of the sample. Sequencing was done on a sample of PBMCs or T cells enriched from blood (not recorded which). Source of these receptors: a woman aged 45-60 years who had recovered from COVID-19.

This clone was recorded once. V is TRBV11-2 and J is TRBJ2-3, with 7 bases lining up with TRBD1. Germline lookup yields CDR1 SGHAT and CDR2 FQNNGV. The V and J ends lost 6 bases and 0 bases, in that order; junction bases with no gene match: 6. The CDR3 is 15 residues long. The CDR3 protein is CASSPTGHSTDTQYF. CDR3 DNA sequence: TGTGCCAGCAGTCCGACAGGGCATAGCACAGATACGCAGTATTTT.

V is TRBV7-2 and J is TRBJ2-3, with D perhaps TRBD1 (6 bases). In germline, CDR1 is SGHTA, CDR2 FQGNSA. Trimming took off 0 bases at V and 3 bases at J, with 19 bases between the two ends. The CDR3 has 18 amino acids. Here the CDR3 DNA reads TGTGCCAGCAGCTTAGCGGGGGCCGGCTCAGCAATGACAGATACGCAGTATTTT. The encoded protein is CASSLAGAGSAMTDTQYF.

This chain uses TRBV7-8 with TRBJ2-2; D is perhaps TRBD2 (5 bases). V was pared by 0 bases and J by 6 bases, with 11 bases between. The germline CDR1 and CDR2 sequences are SGHVS and FQNEAQ. The CDR3 runs to 15 residues. The CDR3: CASSLAGVVAGELFF. Here the CDR3 DNA reads TGTGCCAGCAGCTTAGCGGGAGTGGTGGCCGGGGAGCTGTTTTTT.

The chain couples TRBV19 to TRBJ1-1; D ambiguous. The germline V and J ends were trimmed by 5 bases and 4 bases, with 11 bases remaining between them. CDR3 length equals 13 residues. Germline V gene lookup returns CDR1 LNHDA and CDR2 SQIVND (reference sequence). The CDR3 protein is CASSAGRGTEAFF. CDR3 bases: TGTGCCAGTAGTGCCGGACGGGGCACTGAAGCTTTCTTT. The variable domain in full, completed from reference TRBV19 and TRBJ1-1, reads DGGITQSPKYLFRKEGQNVTLSCEQNLNHDAMYWYRQDPGQGLRLIYYSQIVNDFQKGDIAEGYSVSREKKESFPLTVTSAQKNPTAFYLCASSAGRGTEAFFGQGTRLTVV.

The chain uses TRBV7-9 and TRBJ1-2; tentative D call: TRBD1 (6 bases). CDR1 SEHNR and CDR2 FQNEAQ come from the germline V gene (reference sequence). The ends were cut back, 5 bases at V and 5 bases at J, with 18 bases in the middle. The CDR3 has 15 amino acids. CDR3 in DNA: TGTGCCAGCAGCCGGTGGGACATAGCGCCATATGGCTACACCTTC. This encodes CASSRWDIAPYGYTF.

The J gene is TRBJ2-1, the V gene TRBV7-8, with 15 bases identical to TRBD2. This CDR3 has 16 residues. Per the germline V gene, CDR1 is SGHVS and CDR2 is FQNEAQ. The junction had 2 bases not matched to a gene; V was cut back by 4 bases and J by 4 bases. CDR3 bases: TGTGCCAGCAGCTCCGGACTAGCGGGAGGGTACAATGAGCAGTTCTTC. It yields the protein CASSSGLAGGYNEQFF. Based on the CDR3 plus reference TRBV7-8 and TRBJ2-1, the full variable domain is GAGVSQSPRYKVAKRGQDVALRCDPISGHVSLFWYQQALGQGPEFLTYFQNEAQLDKSGLPSDRFFAERPEGSVSTLKIQRTQQEDSAVYLCASSSGLAGGYNEQFFGPGTRLTVL.

The V gene is TRBV30, the J gene TRBJ1-3; D uncertain. The length of the CDR3 is 13 residues. CDR1 is GTSNPN, CDR2 SVGIG, per germline (reference sequence). V dropped 5 bases and J dropped 4 bases, with 12 bases sitting between them. CDR3: CAWVTTRGNTIYF. The CDR3 bases are TGTGCCTGGGTTACAACCAGGGGAAACACCATATATTTT.

This chain uses TRBV9 with TRBJ2-1, with 10 bases identical to TRBD2. J lost 8 bases, V lost 1 base, and 15 bases had no gene match. This CDR3 is built from 18 residues. Germline V gives CDR1 SGDLS, CDR2 YYNGEE. CDR3 in amino acids: CASSVNLAGVVGMDEQFF. CDR3 DNA: TGTGCCAGCAGCGTAAACCTAGCGGGAGTCGTGGGAATGGATGAGCAGTTCTTC.

The chain couples TRBV12-3 or TRBV12-4 to TRBJ1-1; D gene ambiguous. V lost 4 bases, J lost 7 bases, and 10 bases lay in between. The CDR3 covers 12 residues. The CDR3 sequence is CASSYPGFEAFF. The CDR3 region has the DNA TGTGCCAGCAGTTACCCGGGGTTTGAAGCTTTCTTT.

The chain recombines TRBV14 with TRBJ1-2; D may be TRBD1 (5 bases). The CDR3 runs 14 residues. V lost 0 bases and J lost 8, with 13 bases in between. The germline CDR1 and CDR2 sequences are SGHDN and FVKESK. CDR3 amino acids: CASSQDWGGDGYTF. The CDR3, as DNA: TGTGCCAGCAGCCAAGATTGGGGAGGGGACGGCTACACCTTC.

This clone occurred a few times. V gene TRBV27 combines with J gene TRBJ1-1, with TRBD1 identical over 12 bases. V shed 5 bases, J shed 6 bases, and the junction held 7 bases outside the gene matches. Per germline, CDR1 MNHEY and CDR2 SMNVEV (reference sequence). This CDR3 spans 15 amino acids. The chain's CDR3 is CASSPGQGARAEAFF. The CDR3 nucleotides read TGTGCCAGCAGTCCGGGACAGGGGGCGAGGGCTGAAGCTTTCTTT.

Written as DNA, the CDR3 is TGTGCCTGGAAAGTAGCGGGAGAGACCCAGTACTTC. Its translation: CAWKVAGETQYF. The chain recombines TRBV30 with TRBJ2-5; 7 bases are shared with TRBD2. CDR1 and CDR2 from the germline V gene are GTSNPN and SVGIG (reference sequence). The trim removed 4 bases at V and 4 bases at J, leaving 3 bases unmatched. The length of the CDR3 is 12 residues.

V is TRBV6-5 and J is TRBJ2-5; 13 positions agree with TRBD2. Trimming removed 8 bases from V and 0 bases from J; junction bases left unmatched: 3. CDR1 is MNHEY and CDR2 is SVGAGI in the germline V gene. The CDR3 sequence is 15 residues long. The CDR3: CASRLAGGNQETQYF. The CDR3 coding sequence is TGTGCCAGCCGACTAGCGGGGGGTAACCAAGAGACCCAGTACTTC.

The chain has TRBV5-4 and TRBJ1-4; 8 bases line up with TRBD1. The J segment lost 6 bases and the V segment lost 4 bases, leaving 8 bases of the junction unmatched. The CDR3 consists of 15 residues. Germline V gives CDR1 SGHNT, CDR2 YYREEE (reference sequence). The CDR3 here is CASSRKTGEDEKLFF. In DNA form, the CDR3 reads TGTGCCAGCAGCCGTAAGACAGGGGAGGATGAAAAACTGTTTTTT.

The chain carries TRBV11-2 and TRBJ2-7; 7 bases map to TRBD1. The germline V gene encodes CDR1 SGHAT and CDR2 FQNNGV. Losses at the gene ends were 1 base for V and 5 bases for J; bases not matched to a gene: 5. This CDR3 comprises 14 residues. The CDR3 here is CASSLVWQGDEQYF. CDR3 in DNA: TGTGCCAGCAGCTTAGTGTGGCAGGGGGACGAGCAGTACTTC.

V gene TRBV4-2 combines with J gene TRBJ2-5; D is possibly TRBD1 (5 bases). Germline values: CDR1 LGHNA, CDR2 YNFKEQ. There are 19 residues in the CDR3. Trimming pared 0 bases from V and 1 base from J, leaving 21 bases between. The CDR3 is CASSQDQVVLETAQETQYF. In nucleotides, the CDR3 is TGTGCCAGCAGCCAAGATCAGGTCGTATTAGAGACAGCCCAAGAGACCCAGTACTTC.

This chain links TRBV3-1 (or the pseudogene TRBV3-2) with TRBJ2-3; no clear D. Per the germline V gene, CDR1 is LGHDT and CDR2 is YNNKEL (reference sequence). V was clipped by 4 bases and J by 0 bases, with 8 bases between them. The CDR3 runs to 14 residues. DNA of the CDR3: TGTGCCAGCAGCCGGGCAGGTAGCACAGATACGCAGTATTTT. Protein: CASSRAGSTDTQYF.

V usage is TRBV6-5 and J usage is TRBJ2-1; possible D gene TRBD2, 7 bases. With 10 bases removed from V and 0 bases from J, the gap between germline ends came to 16 bases. Per the germline V gene, CDR1 is MNHEY and CDR2 is SVGAGI. The CDR3 extends over 15 amino acids. CDR3 sequence reads: CATIRGGGSYNEQFF. For the CDR3, the DNA is TGTGCCACAATAAGGGGGGGAGGCTCCTACAATGAGCAGTTCTTC.

This clone was seen only once. V and J are TRBV7-2 and TRBJ1-2; D call uncertain. Per germline, CDR1 SGHTA and CDR2 FQGNSA. Trimming removed 1 base from V and 0 bases from J, with 9 bases in between. The CDR3 consists of 15 residues. As DNA, the CDR3 is TGTGCCAGCAGCTTAGTCGCACAGACTAACTATGGCTACACCTTC. This translates into CASSLVAQTNYGYTF.

The V gene is TRBV3-1 (or the pseudogene TRBV3-2), the J gene TRBJ2-7, with D possibly being TRBD2 (5 bases). The CDR3 is 15 amino acids. Trimming removed 0 bases from V and 6 bases from J, with 15 bases in between. The germline V gene encodes CDR1 LGHDT and CDR2 YNNKEL (reference sequence). The CDR3 protein is CASSQEVGVGREQYF. As DNA, the CDR3 is TGTGCCAGCAGCCAAGAGGTGGGAGTGGGTCGCGAGCAGTACTTC.

This clone has just a few counts. CDR3 coding DNA: TGTGCCAGCAGCTCCTCGGGGGGCTACTATGGCTACACCTTC. This codes for CASSSSGGYYGYTF. The rearrangement links TRBV5-6 to TRBJ1-2, with D tentatively TRBD1 (6 bases). V lost 3 bases and J lost 3, with 12 bases in between. CDR1 and CDR2 (germline): SGHDT, YYEEEE. This CDR3 region has 14 residues.

V is TRBV7-3 and J is TRBJ2-7; 14 nucleotides align to TRBD2. The germline V gene has CDR1 SGHTA and CDR2 FQGTGA. The CDR3 runs 14 residues. J gave up 6 bases and V 5 bases, and 3 bases lay outside the gene matches. The CDR3 region is CASSAGTSGSEQYF. The DNA of the CDR3 is TGTGCCAGCAGCGCTGGGACTAGCGGGAGCGAGCAGTACTTC.

This clone was found once. The J gene is TRBJ1-2, the V gene TRBV19, with D perhaps TRBD1 (6 bases). The CDR3 extends over 13 amino acids. Germline V gives CDR1 LNHDA, CDR2 SQIVND (reference sequence). V lost 7 bases, J lost 5 bases, and 14 bases lay in between. The CDR3 DNA reads as TGTGCCAGTACGGCACAGGGCATGTATGGCTACACCTTC. Its translation: CASTAQGMYGYTF. The full variable domain, completed using reference TRBV19 and TRBJ1-2, is DGGITQSPKYLFRKEGQNVTLSCEQNLNHDAMYWYRQDPGQGLRLIYYSQIVNDFQKGDIAEGYSVSREKKESFPLTVTSAQKNPTAFYLCASTAQGMYGYTFGSGTRLTVV.

The chain carries TRBV4-2 and TRBJ1-5, with 8 bases that match TRBD1. The CDR3 totals 16 residues. CDR1 is LGHNA and CDR2 is YNFKEQ in the germline V gene. Trimming cost V 1 base and J 7 bases; bases outside gene matches: 9. Written as DNA, the CDR3 is TGTGCCAGCAGCCAAGGGACAGGGCAGGTAGGGCAGCCCCAGCATTTT. Translated, it gives CASSQGTGQVGQPQHF.

This chain joins TRBV7-9 and TRBJ1-5; the D gene is possibly TRBD1 (5 bases). The CDR3 extends over 13 amino acids. Germline loops: CDR1 SEHNR, CDR2 FQNEAQ (reference sequence). The V and J ends lost 1 base and 6 bases respectively, with 7 bases between them. Here the CDR3 reads CASSLGQSQPQHF. The CDR3 nucleotides read TGTGCCAGCAGCTTAGGACAGAGTCAGCCCCAGCATTTT.